These T cell receptor beta chains were read from a single sample in a study of metastatic and nonmetastatic thyroid tumors. TCRdb re-called the PCR reads through MiXCR. The sample includes about 21,000 clones, around 19% of them seen just once. Sequenced input: blood. The receptors originated from a male donor with papillary thyroid cancer or a benign thyroid nodule (not recorded which). Some clones in this sample may be carry-over from other donors' samples. Both conserved end residues are part of each CDR3. Size values are once, few and many counts, or a class for expanded clones, and some rows have none.

TRBV19 many CASSIVGGYVANYGYTF
TRBV12-3/TRBV12-4 many CASSQGGTIPNEQFF
TRBV2 medium-sized CASSAGQPSYEQYF
TRBV2 many CASSASMSTDTQYF
TRBV20-1 - CSARAPGQGGFSYNSPLHF
TRBV11-3 - CASSTRTDTNYGYTF
TRBV10-1 medium-sized CARGTGGYGYTF
TRBV28 medium-sized CATRQGVSREQYF
TRBV20-1 many CSARGFSGQSGTQYF
TRBV6-1 few CAGGTCPGADTQYF
TRBV5-1 many CASSLGFQGTGELFF
TRBV9 - CASSVWDNDSPLHF
TRBV5-1 many CASSLHTGADTQYF
TRBV4-2 many CASSQEYQRDTDTQYF
TRBV3-1 - CASSHRGGETQYF
TRBV3-1 many CASSQMGETDEQYF
TRBV30 - CAWSVLGAQPQHF
TRBV4-2 many CASSIYRGPYEQYF
TRBV6-1 medium-sized CASKAGENTEAFF
TRBV12-3/TRBV12-4 few CASSPRAGYYGYTF
TRBV24-1 many CATENRGYTGELFF
TRBV12-3/TRBV12-4 - CASSRTCYEQYF
TRBV4-2 many CASSPERSYEQYF
TRBV5-1 - CASSLSENPTNTGELFF
TRBV6-2/TRBV6-3 - CASSVTSGAYNEQFF
TRBV12-3/TRBV12-4 medium-sized CASSKDKGRIGYTF
TRBV18 - CASSPGQNTEAFF
TRBV29-1 many CSVETTGERNYEQYF
TRBV19 many CATRDSLGGGGEAFF
TRBV5-1 many CASTGILDTQYF
TRBV6-1 medium-sized CASRVTDTGELFF
TRBV9 few CASSVVGEGTNTGELSF
TRBV4-1 many CASSRGGFAGANVLTF
TRBV12-3/TRBV12-4 - CASSRDPQEQYF
TRBV3-1 many CASSQDRASGNTIYF
TRBV6-1 - CASRSGTGGLINYGYTF
TRBV24-1 many CATSDRAAYNEQFF
TRBV7-2 many CASSLVQGGNIQYF
TRBV11-3 - CASSFTLETGELFF